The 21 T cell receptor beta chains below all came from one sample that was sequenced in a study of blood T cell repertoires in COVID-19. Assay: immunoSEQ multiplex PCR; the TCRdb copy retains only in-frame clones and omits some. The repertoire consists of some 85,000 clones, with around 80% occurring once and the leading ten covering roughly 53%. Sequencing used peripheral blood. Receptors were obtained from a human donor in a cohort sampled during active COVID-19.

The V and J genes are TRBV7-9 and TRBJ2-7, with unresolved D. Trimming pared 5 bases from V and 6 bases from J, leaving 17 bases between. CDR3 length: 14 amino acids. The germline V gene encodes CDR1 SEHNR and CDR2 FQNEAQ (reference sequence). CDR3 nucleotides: TGTGCCAGCAGCCGCGATATAGTAGTGTGCGAGCAGTACTTC. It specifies CASSRDIVVCEQYF.

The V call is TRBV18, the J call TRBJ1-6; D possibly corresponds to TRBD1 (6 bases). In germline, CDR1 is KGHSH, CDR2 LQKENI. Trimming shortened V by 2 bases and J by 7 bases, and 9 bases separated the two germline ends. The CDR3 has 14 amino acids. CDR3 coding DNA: TGTGCCAGCTCACCAGACAGGAAAAATTCACCCCTCCACTTT. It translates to CASSPDRKNSPLHF.

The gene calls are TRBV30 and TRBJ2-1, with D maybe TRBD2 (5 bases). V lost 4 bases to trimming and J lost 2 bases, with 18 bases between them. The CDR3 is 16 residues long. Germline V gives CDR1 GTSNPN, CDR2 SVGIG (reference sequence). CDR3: CAWTHYLAPTYNEQFF. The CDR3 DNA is TGTGCCTGGACCCATTACTTAGCGCCCACCTACAATGAGCAGTTCTTC.

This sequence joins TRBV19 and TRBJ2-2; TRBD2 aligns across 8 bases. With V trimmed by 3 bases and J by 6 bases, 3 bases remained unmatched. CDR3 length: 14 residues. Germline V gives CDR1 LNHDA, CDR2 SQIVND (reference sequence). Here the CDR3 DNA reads TGTGCCAGTAGTATCACGACTAGCGCCGGGGAGCTGTTTTTT. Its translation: CASSITTSAGELFF. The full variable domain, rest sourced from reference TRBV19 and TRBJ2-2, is DGGITQSPKYLFRKEGQNVTLSCEQNLNHDAMYWYRQDPGQGLRLIYYSQIVNDFQKGDIAEGYSVSREKKESFPLTVTSAQKNPTAFYLCASSITTSAGELFFGEGSRLTVL.

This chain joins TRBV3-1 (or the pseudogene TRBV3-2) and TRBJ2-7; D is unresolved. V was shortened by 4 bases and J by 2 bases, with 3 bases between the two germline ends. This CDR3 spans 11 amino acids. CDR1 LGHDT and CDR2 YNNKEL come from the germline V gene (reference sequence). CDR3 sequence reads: CASSRAYEQYF. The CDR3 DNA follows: TGTGCCAGCAGCCGAGCCTACGAGCAGTACTTC.

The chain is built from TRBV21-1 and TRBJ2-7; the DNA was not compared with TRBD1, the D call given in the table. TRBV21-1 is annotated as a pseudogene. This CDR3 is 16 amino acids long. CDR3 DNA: TGTGCCAGCAGCAAAGCGATGGGACAGGGGTATTACGAGCAGTACTTC. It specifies CASSKAMGQGYYEQYF.

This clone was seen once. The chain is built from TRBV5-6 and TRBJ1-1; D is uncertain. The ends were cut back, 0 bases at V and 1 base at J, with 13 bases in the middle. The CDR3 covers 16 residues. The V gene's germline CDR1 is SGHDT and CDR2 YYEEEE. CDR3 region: CASSLGLNYKNTEAFF. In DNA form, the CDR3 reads TGTGCCAGCAGCTTGGGTCTCAACTATAAGAACACTGAAGCTTTCTTT.

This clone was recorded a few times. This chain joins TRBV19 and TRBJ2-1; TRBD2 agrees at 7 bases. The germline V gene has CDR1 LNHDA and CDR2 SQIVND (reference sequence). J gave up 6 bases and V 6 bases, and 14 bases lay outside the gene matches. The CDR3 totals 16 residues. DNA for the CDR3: TGTGCCAGTAGACCCCTACAATGGGAGGGCCGCAATGAGCAGTTCTTC. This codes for CASRPLQWEGRNEQFF.

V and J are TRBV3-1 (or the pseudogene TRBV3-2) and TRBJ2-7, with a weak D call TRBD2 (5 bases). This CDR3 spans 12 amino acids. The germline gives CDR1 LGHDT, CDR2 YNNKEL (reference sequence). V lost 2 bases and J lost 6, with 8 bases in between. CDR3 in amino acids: CASSQRTLEQYF. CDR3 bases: TGTGCCAGCAGCCAAAGGACTCTCGAGCAGTACTTC.

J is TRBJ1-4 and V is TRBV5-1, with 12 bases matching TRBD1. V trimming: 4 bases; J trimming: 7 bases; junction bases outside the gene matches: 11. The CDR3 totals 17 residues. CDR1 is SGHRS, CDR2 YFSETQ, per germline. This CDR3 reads CASSAGTGGAAGEKLFF. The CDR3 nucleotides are TGCGCCAGCAGCGCTGGGACAGGGGGCGCGGCGGGTGAAAAACTGTTTTTT.

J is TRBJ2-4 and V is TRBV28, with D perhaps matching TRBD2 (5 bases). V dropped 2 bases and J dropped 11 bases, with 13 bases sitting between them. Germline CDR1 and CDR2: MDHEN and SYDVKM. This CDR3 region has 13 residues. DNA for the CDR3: TGTGCCAGCAGTTTAGGCCTAGCTTGGTTTCAGTACTTC. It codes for CASSLGLAWFQYF. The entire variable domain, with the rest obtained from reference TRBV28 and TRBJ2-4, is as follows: DVKVTQSSRYLVKRTGEKVFLECVQDMDHENMFWYRQDPGLGLRLIYFSYDVKMKEKGDIPEGYSVSREKKERFSLILESASTNQTSMYLCASSLGLAWFQYFGAGTRLSVL.

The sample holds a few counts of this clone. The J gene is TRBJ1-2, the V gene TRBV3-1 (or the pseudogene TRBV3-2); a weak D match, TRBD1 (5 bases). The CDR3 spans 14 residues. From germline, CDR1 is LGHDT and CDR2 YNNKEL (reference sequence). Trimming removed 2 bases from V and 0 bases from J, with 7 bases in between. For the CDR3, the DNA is TGTGCCAGCAGCCAAAGGGGAACTAACTATGGCTACACCTTC. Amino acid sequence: CASSQRGTNYGYTF.

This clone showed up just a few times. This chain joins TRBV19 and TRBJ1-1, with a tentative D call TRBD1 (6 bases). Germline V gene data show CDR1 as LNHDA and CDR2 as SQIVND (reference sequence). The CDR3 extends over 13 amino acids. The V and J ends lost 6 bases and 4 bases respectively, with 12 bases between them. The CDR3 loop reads CASSQEGGTEAFF. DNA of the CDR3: TGTGCCAGTAGCCAGGAAGGGGGCACTGAAGCTTTCTTT.

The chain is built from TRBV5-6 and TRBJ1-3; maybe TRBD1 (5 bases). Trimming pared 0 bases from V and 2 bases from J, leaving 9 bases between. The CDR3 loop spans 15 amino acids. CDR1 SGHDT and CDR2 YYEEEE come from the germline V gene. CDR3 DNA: TGTGCCAGCAGCTTGGCCGGGGGAGCTGGAAACACCATATATTTT. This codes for CASSLAGGAGNTIYF. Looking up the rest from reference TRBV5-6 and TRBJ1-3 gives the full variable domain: DAGVTQSPTHLIKTRGQQVTLRCSPKSGHDTVSWYQQALGQGPQFIFQYYEEEERQRGNFPDRFSGHQFPNYSSELNVNALLLGDSALYLCASSLAGGAGNTIYFGEGSWLTVV.

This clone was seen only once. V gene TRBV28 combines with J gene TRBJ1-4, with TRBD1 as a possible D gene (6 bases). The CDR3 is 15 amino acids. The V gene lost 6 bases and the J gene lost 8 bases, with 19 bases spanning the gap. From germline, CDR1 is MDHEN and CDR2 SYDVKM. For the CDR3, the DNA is TGTGCCAGCAGCCGGGGGGGGGCGACGGGCGAAAAACTGTTTTTT. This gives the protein CASSRGGATGEKLFF.

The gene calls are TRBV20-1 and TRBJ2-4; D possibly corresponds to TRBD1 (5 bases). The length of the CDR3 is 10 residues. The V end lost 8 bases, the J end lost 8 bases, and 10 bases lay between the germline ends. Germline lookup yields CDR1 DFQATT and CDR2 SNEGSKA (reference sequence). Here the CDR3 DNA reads TGCAGTAGTTTAGGGGACATTCAGTACTTC. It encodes CSSLGDIQYF.

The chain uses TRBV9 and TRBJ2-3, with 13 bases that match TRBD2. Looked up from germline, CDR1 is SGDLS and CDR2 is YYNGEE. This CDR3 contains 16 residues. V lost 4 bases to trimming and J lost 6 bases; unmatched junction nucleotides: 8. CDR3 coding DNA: TGTGCCAGCAGCATTCTCGGACTAGCGGGAGAGGATACGCAGTATTTT. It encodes CASSILGLAGEDTQYF.

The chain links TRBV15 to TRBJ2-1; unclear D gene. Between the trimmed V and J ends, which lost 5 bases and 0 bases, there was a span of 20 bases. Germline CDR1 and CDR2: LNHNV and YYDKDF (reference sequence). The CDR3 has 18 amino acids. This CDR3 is CATSPSGLGTASYNEQFF. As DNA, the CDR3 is TGTGCCACCAGCCCCTCCGGTCTCGGTACAGCCTCCTACAATGAGCAGTTCTTC.

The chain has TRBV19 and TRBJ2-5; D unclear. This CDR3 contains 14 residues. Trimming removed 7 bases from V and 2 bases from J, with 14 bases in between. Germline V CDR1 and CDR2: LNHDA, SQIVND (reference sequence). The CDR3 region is CASIPTNGQETQYF. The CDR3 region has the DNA TGTGCCAGTATTCCAACTAACGGACAAGAGACCCAGTACTTC.

DNA for the CDR3: TGTGCCAGCAGCTCAGCTAGCGAACACGAGCAGTACTTC. Its translation is CASSSASEHEQYF. This sequence joins TRBV13 and TRBJ2-7; maybe TRBD2 (6 bases). The length of the CDR3 is 13 residues. V dropped 4 bases and J dropped 5 bases, with 12 bases sitting between them. Germline CDR1 reads PRHDT; CDR2 reads FYEKMQ (reference sequence).

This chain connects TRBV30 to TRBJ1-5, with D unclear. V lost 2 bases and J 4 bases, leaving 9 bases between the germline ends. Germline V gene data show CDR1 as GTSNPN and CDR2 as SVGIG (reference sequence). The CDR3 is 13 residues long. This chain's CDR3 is CAWSPQLNQPQHF. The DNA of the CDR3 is TGTGCCTGGAGTCCCCAATTGAATCAGCCCCAGCATTTT.